The 18 T cell receptor beta chains below were found in one sample sequenced in a study of T cell changes during pregnancy in multiple sclerosis. Profiled with immunoSEQ multiplex PCR; TCRdb holds only in-frame clones, not every one. This repertoire shows about 110,000 clones, roughly 92% found once; its top ten account for less than 2%. The input for sequencing was peripheral blood, taken after pregnancy. These TCRs come from a female donor with multiple sclerosis, enrolled in a pregnancy study.

V and J are TRBV19 and TRBJ2-7, with 8 nucleotides matching TRBD2. With V trimmed by 3 bases and J by 0 bases, 4 bases remained unmatched. This CDR3 is built from 15 residues. Germline V lookup: CDR1 LNHDA, CDR2 SQIVND (reference sequence). The CDR3 loop reads CASSISSGFSYEQYF. The DNA for the CDR3 is TGTGCCAGTAGTATCTCTAGCGGGTTCTCCTACGAGCAGTACTTC.

The chain has TRBV29-1 and TRBJ1-2; D remains ambiguous. This CDR3 comprises 12 residues. The germline V gene has CDR1 SQVTM and CDR2 ANQGSEA. Trimming left V 7 bases short and J 2 bases short, with 11 bases between. This chain's CDR3 is CSGQWSNYGYTF. CDR3 DNA sequence: TGCAGCGGCCAGTGGTCGAACTATGGCTACACCTTC.

V gene TRBV18 combines with J gene TRBJ1-1, with D perhaps TRBD1 (5 bases). V gave up 6 bases and J gave up 3 bases, with 11 bases separating them. The germline V gene encodes CDR1 KGHSH and CDR2 LQKENI. The CDR3 is 13 amino acids. In DNA form, the CDR3 reads TGTGCCAGCTCGCTAAAACAGGACACTGAAGCTTTCTTT. It translates to CASSLKQDTEAFF.

The J gene is TRBJ2-1, the V gene TRBV5-1, with 8 bases aligning to TRBD2. This CDR3 contains 14 residues. Unmatched junction bases numbered 7, after V lost 2 bases and J lost 9 bases. Per the germline V gene, CDR1 is SGHRS and CDR2 is YFSETQ. Here the CDR3 DNA reads TGCGCCAGCAGCTTCACGGGAGGGCCTCCTGAGCAGTTCTTC. Amino acid sequence: CASSFTGGPPEQFF.

This chain joins TRBV7-3 and TRBJ2-5; 7 bases are a match to TRBD2. Germline V lookup: CDR1 SGHTA, CDR2 FQGTGA. This CDR3 comprises 13 residues. V gave up 8 bases and J gave up 0 bases; unmatched junction bases: 3. The CDR3 region is CASGRGDQETQYF. In DNA form, the CDR3 reads TGTGCCAGCGGACGGGGGGACCAAGAGACCCAGTACTTC.

This clone has only one observation. This rearrangement joins TRBV5-6 to TRBJ2-7; TRBD2 aligns across 10 bases. The germline V gene has CDR1 SGHDT and CDR2 YYEEEE. The CDR3 is made up of 15 amino acids. The trim removed 2 bases at V and 1 base at J, leaving 3 bases unmatched. The CDR3 DNA reads TGTGCCAGCAGCTTCGGGACTAGCGCGTCCTACGAGCAGTACTTC. It translates to CASSFGTSASYEQYF.

The chain is built from TRBV10-3 and TRBJ2-3, with TRBD2 matching 12 bases. Germline CDR1 reads ENHRY; CDR2 reads SYGVKD. V lost 4 bases, J lost 2 bases, and 13 bases stayed unmatched. The CDR3 spans 19 residues. The CDR3 nucleotides are TGTGCCATCAGTGGAGGGGTAGCTAGCGGGGGGGCGTACACAGATACGCAGTATTTT. It yields the protein CAISGGVASGGAYTDTQYF.

Written as DNA, the CDR3 is TGTGCCAGCAGCTTAGGCGGAGGGACTTCGGGTGAGCAGTTCTTC. It encodes CASSLGGGTSGEQFF. The chain has TRBV7-6 and TRBJ2-1; TRBD2 might be the D (6 bases). The V and J ends lost 1 base and 9 bases respectively, with 16 bases between them. The CDR3 covers 15 residues. CDR1 SGHVS and CDR2 FNYEAQ come from the germline V gene.

This sequence joins TRBV5-4 and TRBJ1-1; D gene ambiguous. The CDR3 is made up of 15 amino acids. V dropped 4 bases and J dropped 1 base, with 14 bases sitting between them. Germline V gene sequence: CDR1 SGHNT, CDR2 YYREEE (reference sequence). CDR3 in amino acids: CASSKARHTNTEAFF. The CDR3 DNA reads as TGTGCCAGCAGCAAGGCTCGACACACGAACACTGAAGCTTTCTTT.

The gene calls are TRBV4-1 and TRBJ2-7; possible D gene TRBD1, 6 bases. Germline values: CDR1 MGHRA, CDR2 YSYEKL. The V and J ends lost 2 bases and 6 bases respectively, with 11 bases between them. The CDR3 covers 13 residues. CDR3: CASSQTDRREQYF. DNA of the CDR3: TGCGCCAGCAGCCAAACAGACAGGCGCGAGCAGTACTTC.

The chain carries TRBV5-1 and TRBJ1-1; D perhaps matches TRBD1 (6 bases). In germline, CDR1 is SGHRS, CDR2 YFSETQ. The V gene lost 3 bases and the J gene lost 0 bases, with 6 bases spanning the gap. The CDR3 runs to 13 residues. The CDR3 loop reads CASSWTVNTEAFF. The DNA for the CDR3 is TGCGCCAGCAGCTGGACAGTGAACACTGAAGCTTTCTTT.

J is TRBJ2-3 and V is TRBV10-3; weak D call: TRBD1 (5 bases). V was trimmed by 0 bases and J by 0 bases, leaving 7 bases between them. The CDR3 is 15 residues long. CDR1 is ENHRY, CDR2 SYGVKD, per germline. This CDR3 reads CAISESTASTDTQYF. The DNA of the CDR3 is TGTGCCATCAGTGAGTCGACAGCTAGCACAGATACGCAGTATTTT.

This clone has a handful of counts. V and J are TRBV10-3 and TRBJ2-7, with a possible D match to TRBD1 (6 bases). The CDR3 sequence is 11 residues long. The ends were cut back, 10 bases at V and 5 bases at J, with 12 bases in the middle. Germline CDR1 ENHRY, CDR2 SYGVKD. The CDR3 nucleotides read TGTGCCACAGAAACAGGGAACGAGCAGTACTTC. It codes for CATETGNEQYF.

This chain joins TRBV6-1 and TRBJ2-5; a possible D gene is TRBD1 (7 bases). The CDR3 contains 12 residues. V gave up 8 bases and J gave up 7 bases, with 14 bases separating them. Germline lookup yields CDR1 MNHNS and CDR2 SASEGT. The CDR3 reads CASGQAAGTQYF. DNA for the CDR3: TGTGCCAGCGGACAGGCAGCGGGGACCCAGTACTTC.

The chain employs TRBV28 and TRBJ1-2; weak D call: TRBD1 (6 bases). V was clipped by 3 bases and J by 7 bases, with 12 bases between them. This CDR3 spans 13 amino acids. Germline CDR1 MDHEN, CDR2 SYDVKM. The CDR3 DNA reads TGTGCCAGCAGTTTGGACAGCAGAAGTGGCTACACCTTC. This translates into CASSLDSRSGYTF.

The chain is built from TRBV27 and TRBJ2-3; 11 positions match TRBD2. V shed 6 bases and J 2 bases; nucleotides not matched to a gene: 7. The CDR3 covers 16 residues. The germline CDR1 and CDR2 sequences are MNHEY and SMNVEV (reference sequence). The CDR3 sequence: CASSSQLAGATDTQYF. The DNA for the CDR3 is TGTGCCAGCAGCTCCCAACTAGCGGGGGCCACAGATACGCAGTATTTT.

The chain recombines TRBV28 with TRBJ2-7; 7 bases are shared with TRBD2. Losses at the gene ends were 3 bases for V and 7 bases for J; bases not matched to a gene: 9. Germline loops: CDR1 MDHEN, CDR2 SYDVKM. The CDR3 spans 14 residues. This chain's CDR3 is CASSFWMRGGEQYF. CDR3 sequence (DNA): TGTGCCAGCAGTTTTTGGATGAGGGGAGGGGAGCAGTACTTC.

The chain joins TRBV5-5 to TRBJ1-5, with 7 bases lining up with TRBD1. The CDR3 extends over 15 amino acids. Trimming took 1 base from V and 3 from J; bases not matched to a gene: 4. From germline, CDR1 is SGHKS and CDR2 YYEKEE (reference sequence). CDR3 DNA: TGTGCCAGCAGCTTGACAGGGGTAGTCAATCAGCCCCAGCATTTT. Its protein product is CASSLTGVVNQPQHF.